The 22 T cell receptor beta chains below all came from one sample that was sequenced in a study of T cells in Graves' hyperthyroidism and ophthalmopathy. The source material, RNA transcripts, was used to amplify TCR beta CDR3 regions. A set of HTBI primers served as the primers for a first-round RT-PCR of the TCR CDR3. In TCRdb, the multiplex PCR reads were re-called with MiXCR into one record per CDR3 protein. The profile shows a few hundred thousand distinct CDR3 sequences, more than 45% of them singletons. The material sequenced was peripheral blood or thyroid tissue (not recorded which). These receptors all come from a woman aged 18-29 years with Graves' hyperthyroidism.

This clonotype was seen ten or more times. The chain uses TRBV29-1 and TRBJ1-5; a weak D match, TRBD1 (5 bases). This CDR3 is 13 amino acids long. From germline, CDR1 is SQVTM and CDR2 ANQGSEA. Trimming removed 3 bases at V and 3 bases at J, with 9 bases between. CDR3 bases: TGCAGCGTTGATGGGGGAATCAATCAGCCCCAGCATTTT. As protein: CSVDGGINQPQHF.

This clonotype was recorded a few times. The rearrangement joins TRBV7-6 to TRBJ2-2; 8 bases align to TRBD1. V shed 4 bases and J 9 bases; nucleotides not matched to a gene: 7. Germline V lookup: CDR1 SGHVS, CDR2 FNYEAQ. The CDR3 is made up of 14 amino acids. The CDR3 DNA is TGTGCCAGCAGCTCCTTTCAGGGGGCTCGGGAGCTGTTTTTT. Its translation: CASSSFQGARELFF.

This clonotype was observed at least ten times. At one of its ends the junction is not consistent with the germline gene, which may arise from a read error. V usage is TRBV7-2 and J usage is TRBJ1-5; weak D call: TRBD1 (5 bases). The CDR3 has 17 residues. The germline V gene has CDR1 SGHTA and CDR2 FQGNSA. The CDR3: CASSQVSGRDSNQPQHF. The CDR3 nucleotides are TGCGCCAGCAGCCAAGTGTCTGGCCGGGACAGCAATCAGCCCCAGCATTTT.

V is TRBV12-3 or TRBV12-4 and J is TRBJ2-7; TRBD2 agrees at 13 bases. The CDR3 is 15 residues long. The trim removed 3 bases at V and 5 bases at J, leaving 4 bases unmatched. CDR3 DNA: TGTGCCAGCAGTTTCGGGACTAGCGGGACCAACGAGCAGTACTTC. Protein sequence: CASSFGTSGTNEQYF.

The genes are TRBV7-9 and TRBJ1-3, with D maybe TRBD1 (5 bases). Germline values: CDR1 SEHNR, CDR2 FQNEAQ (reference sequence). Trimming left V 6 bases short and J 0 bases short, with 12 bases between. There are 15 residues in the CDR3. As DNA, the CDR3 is TGTGCCAGCAGTGACCGCGGGGGCTCTGGAAACACCATATATTTT. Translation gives CASSDRGGSGNTIYF.

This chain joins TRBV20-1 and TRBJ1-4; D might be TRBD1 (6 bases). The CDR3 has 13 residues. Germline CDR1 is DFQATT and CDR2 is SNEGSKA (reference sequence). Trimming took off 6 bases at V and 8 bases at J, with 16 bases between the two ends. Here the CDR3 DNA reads TGCAGTGCCTTGTGGGGGCTGGGAGAAAAACTGTTTTTT. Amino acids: CSALWGLGEKLFF.

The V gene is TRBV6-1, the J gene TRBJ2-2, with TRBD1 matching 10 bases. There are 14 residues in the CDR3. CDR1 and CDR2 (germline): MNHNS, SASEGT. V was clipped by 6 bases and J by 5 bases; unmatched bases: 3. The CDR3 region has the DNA TGTGCCAGCAGGCGGGACAGGGGAACCGGGGAGCTGTTTTTT. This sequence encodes CASRRDRGTGELFF.

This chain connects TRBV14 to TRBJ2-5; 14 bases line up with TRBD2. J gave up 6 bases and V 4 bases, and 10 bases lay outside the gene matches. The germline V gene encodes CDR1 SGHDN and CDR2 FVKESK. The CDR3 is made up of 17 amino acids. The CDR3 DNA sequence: TGTGCCAGCAGCCCCTTGGGACTAGCGGGAGATGTAAAGACCCAGTACTTC. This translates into CASSPLGLAGDVKTQYF.

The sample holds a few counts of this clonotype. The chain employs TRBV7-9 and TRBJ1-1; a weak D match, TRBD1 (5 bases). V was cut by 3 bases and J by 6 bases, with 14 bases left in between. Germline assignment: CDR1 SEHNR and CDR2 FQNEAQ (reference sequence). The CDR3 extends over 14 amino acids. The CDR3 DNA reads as TGTGCCAGCAGCTTGGGGGACGGGGACGCTGAAGCTTTCTTT. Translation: CASSLGDGDAEAFF.

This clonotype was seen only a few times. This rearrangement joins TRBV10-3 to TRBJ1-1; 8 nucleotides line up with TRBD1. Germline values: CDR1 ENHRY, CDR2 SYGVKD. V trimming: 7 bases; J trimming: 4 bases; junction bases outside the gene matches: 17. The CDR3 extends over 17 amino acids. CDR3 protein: CAITAGQGQGLGTEAFF. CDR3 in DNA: TGTGCCATCACCGCCGGACAGGGTCAGGGTTTGGGCACTGAAGCTTTCTTT.

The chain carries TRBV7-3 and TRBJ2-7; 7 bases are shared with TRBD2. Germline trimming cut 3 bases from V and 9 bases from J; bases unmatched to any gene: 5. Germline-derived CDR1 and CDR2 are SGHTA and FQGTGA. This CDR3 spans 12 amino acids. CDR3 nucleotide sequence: TGTGCCAGCAGCTTTGGACTAGATACGCAGTACTTC. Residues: CASSFGLDTQYF.

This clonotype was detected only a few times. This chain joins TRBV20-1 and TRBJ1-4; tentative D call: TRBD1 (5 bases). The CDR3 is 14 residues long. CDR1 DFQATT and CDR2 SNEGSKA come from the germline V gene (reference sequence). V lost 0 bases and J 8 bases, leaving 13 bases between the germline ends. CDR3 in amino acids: CSARDFGTAEKLFF. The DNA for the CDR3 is TGCAGTGCTAGAGATTTCGGGACGGCAGAAAAACTGTTTTTT.

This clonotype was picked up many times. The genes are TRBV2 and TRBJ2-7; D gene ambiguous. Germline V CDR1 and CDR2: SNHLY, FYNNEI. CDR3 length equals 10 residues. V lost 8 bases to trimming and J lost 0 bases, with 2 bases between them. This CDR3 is CASASYEQYF. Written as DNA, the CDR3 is TGTGCCAGCGCCTCCTACGAGCAGTACTTC.

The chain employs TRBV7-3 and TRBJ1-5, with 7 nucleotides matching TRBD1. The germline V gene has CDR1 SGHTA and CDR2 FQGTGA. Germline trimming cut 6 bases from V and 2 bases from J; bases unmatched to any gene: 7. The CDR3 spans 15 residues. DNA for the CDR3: TGTGCCAGCAGTCCTTTTGGACAGGGCAATCAGCCCCAGCATTTT. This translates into CASSPFGQGNQPQHF. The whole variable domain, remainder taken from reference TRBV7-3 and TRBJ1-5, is GAGVSQTPSNKVTEKGKYVELRCDPISGHTALYWYRQSLGQGPEFLIYFQGTGAADDSGLPNDRFFAVRPEGSVSTLKIQRTERGDSAVYLCASSPFGQGNQPQHFGDGTRLSIL.

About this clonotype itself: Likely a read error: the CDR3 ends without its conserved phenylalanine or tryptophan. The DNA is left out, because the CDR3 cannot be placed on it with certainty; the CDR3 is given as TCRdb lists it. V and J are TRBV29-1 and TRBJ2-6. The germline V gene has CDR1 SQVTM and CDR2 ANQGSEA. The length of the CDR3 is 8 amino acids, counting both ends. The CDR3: CSVEDRTG.

The CDR3, as DNA: TGTGCCAGCAGACGGGACAGGGGGACAGATACGCAGTATTTT. This encodes CASRRDRGTDTQYF. The chain carries TRBV2 and TRBJ2-3; 11 positions agree with TRBD1. Germline lookup yields CDR1 SNHLY and CDR2 FYNNEI. The CDR3 contains 14 residues. The J segment lost 3 bases and the V segment lost 6 bases, leaving 2 bases of the junction unmatched.

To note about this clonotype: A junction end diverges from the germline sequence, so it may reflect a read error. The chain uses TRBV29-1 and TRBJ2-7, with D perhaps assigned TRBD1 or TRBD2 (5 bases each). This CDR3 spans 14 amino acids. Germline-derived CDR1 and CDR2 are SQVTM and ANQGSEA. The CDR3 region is CSVDSGQSSYKQYF. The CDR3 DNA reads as TGCAGCGTTGATTCGGGGCAAAGCTCCTACAAGCAGTACTTC.

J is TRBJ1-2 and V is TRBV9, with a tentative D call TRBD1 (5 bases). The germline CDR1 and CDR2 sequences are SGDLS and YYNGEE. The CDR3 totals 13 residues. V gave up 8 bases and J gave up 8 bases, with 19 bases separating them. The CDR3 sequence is CASGRLSGGGYTF. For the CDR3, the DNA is TGTGCCAGTGGACGGCTGAGCGGGGGAGGCTACACCTTC.

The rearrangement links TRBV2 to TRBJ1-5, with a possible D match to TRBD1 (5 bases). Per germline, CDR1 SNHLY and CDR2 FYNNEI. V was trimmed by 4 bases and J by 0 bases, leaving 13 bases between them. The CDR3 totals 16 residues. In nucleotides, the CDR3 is TGTGCCAGCAGTGTAGGTGGGACCTATAGCAATCAGCCCCAGCATTTT. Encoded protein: CASSVGGTYSNQPQHF. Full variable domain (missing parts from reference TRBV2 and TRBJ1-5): EPEVTQTPSHQVTQMGQEVILRCVPISNHLYFYWYRQILGQKVEFLVSFYNNEISEKSEIFDDQFSVERPDGSNFTLKIRSTKLEDSAMYFCASSVGGTYSNQPQHFGDGTRLSIL.

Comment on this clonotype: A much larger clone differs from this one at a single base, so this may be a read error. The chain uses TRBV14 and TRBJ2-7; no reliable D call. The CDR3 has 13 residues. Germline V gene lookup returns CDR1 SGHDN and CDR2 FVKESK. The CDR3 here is CASSVVRSHEQYF. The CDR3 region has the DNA TGTGCCAGCAGCGTTGTACGCTCCCACGAGCAGTACTTC.

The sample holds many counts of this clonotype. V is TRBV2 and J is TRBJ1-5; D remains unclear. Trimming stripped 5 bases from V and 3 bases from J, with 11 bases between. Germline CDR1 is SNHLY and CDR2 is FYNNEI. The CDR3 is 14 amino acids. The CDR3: CASSSSSFNQPQHF. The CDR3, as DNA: TGTGCCAGCAGTAGTTCCAGCTTCAATCAGCCCCAGCATTTT. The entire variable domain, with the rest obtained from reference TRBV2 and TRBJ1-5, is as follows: EPEVTQTPSHQVTQMGQEVILRCVPISNHLYFYWYRQILGQKVEFLVSFYNNEISEKSEIFDDQFSVERPDGSNFTLKIRSTKLEDSAMYFCASSSSSFNQPQHFGDGTRLSIL.

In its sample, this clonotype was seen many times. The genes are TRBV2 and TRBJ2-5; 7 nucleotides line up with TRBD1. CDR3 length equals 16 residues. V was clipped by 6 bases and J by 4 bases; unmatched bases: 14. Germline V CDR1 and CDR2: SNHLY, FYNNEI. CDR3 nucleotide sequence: TGTGCCAGCAGCTGGGGACAGCTTAACTTGGGAGAGACCCAGTACTTC. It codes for CASSWGQLNLGETQYF.